This T cell receptor (beta chain) was identified in a study of CD8+CD57+ T cells in acquired aplastic anemia. Profiling of TCR beta VDJ combinations and CDR3 sequences used genomic DNA as template. TCRdb reprocessed the reads via MiXCR and lists one record per CDR3 protein. The profile shows some 120,000 distinct CDR3 sequences, 48% of them singletons. The CDR3 is 14 residues long. V was shortened by 3 bases and J by 10 bases, with 13 bases between the two germline ends. Germline V gene data show CDR1 as SGHTA and CDR2 as FQGNSA. Study-level points and caveats: The number of CD8+ CDR3 sequences shared by patients and controls was twenty-nine.

This clonotype was counted a few times. What it binds is unknown. Sequencing was carried out using sorted CD4+, CD8+, or CD8+CD57+ T cells (not recorded which) from PBMCs. This TCR came from a human donor in good health, serving as a control. This sequence joins TRBV7-2 and TRBJ1-6; D ambiguous. CDR3 sequence reads: CASSFVSVGSPLHF. Written as DNA, the CDR3 is TGTGCCAGCAGCTTCGTATCGGTCGGGTCACCCCTCCACTTT.